This is a list of T cell receptor beta chains from one sample in a study of T cells in Graves' hyperthyroidism and ophthalmopathy. TCRdb re-analysed the multiplex PCR reads in MiXCR, keeping a single row per CDR3 protein. The table lists about 690,000 distinct CDR3 sequences, around a sixth of them singletons. Sequenced input: blood. The receptor source for this set is a man in his fifties with Graves' hyperthyroidism. CDR3s include the opening cysteine and the closing phenylalanine or tryptophan. D genes are given only for firm matches. Expanded clones get a size class; other rows say once, few or many, or leave the size out.

-	TRBV2	many	TRBJ1-1	CASSEDLRDTEAFF	TGTGCCAGCAGTGAAGACTTGCGGGACACTGAAGCTTTCTTT
-	TRBV6-1	-	TRBJ2-7	CASRRLGGSYVQYF	TGTGCCAGCAGAAGATTGGGGGGCTCCTACGTGCAGTACTTC
-	TRBV7-2	-	TRBJ1-5	CASSLDLIQPQHF	TGTGCCAGCAGCTTAGACCTCATTCAGCCCCAGCATTTT
-	TRBV29-1	few	TRBJ1-4	CSVVGQGWEKLFF	TGCAGCGTTGTAGGGCAGGGGTGGGAAAAACTGTTTTTT
TRBD2	TRBV2	once	TRBJ2-2	CASSGSSGDVGELFF	TGTGCCAGCAGTGGGTCCAGCGGGGACGTCGGGGAGCTGTTTTTT
-	TRBV7-9	many	TRBJ1-5	CASSTGQFSNQPQHF	TGTGCCAGCAGCACTGGACAGTTTAGCAATCAGCCCCAGCATTTT
TRBD2	TRBV13	-	TRBJ2-7	CASSRTSGRAGSYEQYF	TGTGCCAGCAGCCGGACTAGCGGGAGGGCCGGGTCCTACGAGCAGTACTTC
-	TRBV11-1	many	TRBJ2-7	CASRNLGEYEQYF	TGTGCCAGCAGGAACTTAGGGGAGTACGAGCAGTACTTC
-	TRBV20-1	-	TRBJ2-3	CSAPRTSTDTQYF	TGCAGTGCTCCCCGGACAAGCACAGATACGCAGTATTTT
-	TRBV7-9	-	TRBJ1-5	CASGHTGINQPQHF	TGTGCCAGCGGCCATACAGGGATCAATCAGCCCCAGCATTTT
-	TRBV2	many	TRBJ1-1	CASSEGRNTEAFF	TGTGCCAGCAGTGAAGGCAGGAACACTGAAGCTTTCTTT
TRBD2	TRBV2	-	TRBJ2-2	CASKGGLATGELFF	TGTGCCAGCAAGGGGGGACTAGCGACCGGGGAGCTGTTTTTT
TRBD1	TRBV15	many	TRBJ2-5	CATLDRGETQYF	TGTGCCACCCTGGACAGGGGAGAGACCCAGTACTTC
TRBD2	TRBV28	few	TRBJ2-3	CASRRLAASTDTQYF	TGTGCCAGCAGACGACTAGCGGCTAGCACAGATACGCAGTATTTT
-	TRBV28	few	TRBJ2-1	CASQSQGRGFF	TGTGCCAGCCAATCTCAGGGAAGGGGGTTCTTC
-	TRBV7-9	few	TRBJ1-1	CASSLALFSGFRGMNTEAFF	TGTGCCAGCAGCTTAGCGTTGTTTTCAGGGTTCAGAGGGATGAACACTGAAGCTTTCTTT
-	TRBV12-3/TRBV12-4	many	TRBJ2-5	CASSFNAGPETQYF	TGTGCCAGCAGTTTTAACGCAGGGCCAGAGACCCAGTACTTC
TRBD1	TRBV2	few	TRBJ1-2	CASTDGGTGGKDGYTF	TGTGCCAGCACCGACGGTGGGACAGGGGGCAAAGATGGCTACACCTTC
TRBD2	TRBV6-5	few	TRBJ2-7	CASSYSGGSASYEQYF	TGTGCCAGCAGTTACTCGGGAGGGTCTGCCTCCTACGAGCAGTACTTC
-	TRBV20-1	many	TRBJ2-1	CSATLRASWGYNEQFF	TGCAGTGCAACTCTTAGAGCTAGCTGGGGCTACAATGAGCAGTTCTTC
-	TRBV4-1	-	TRBJ1-5	CASSHQEGGNQPQHF	TGCGCCAGCAGCCACCAGGAGGGAGGCAATCAGCCCCAGCATTTT
TRBD1	TRBV12-3/TRBV12-4	-	TRBJ1-2	CASSFPPRSGQFYGYTF	TGTGCCAGCAGTTTCCCCCCACGGTCGGGACAGTTCTATGGCTACACCTTC
TRBD2	TRBV30	-	TRBJ2-1	CAWSALSGRSYNEQFF	TGTGCCTGGAGTGCCCTCAGCGGGAGGTCCTACAATGAGCAGTTCTTC